These 30 T cell receptor beta chains came from one sample sequenced in a study of blood T cell repertoires in COVID-19 (dated by TCRdb to 2018 to 2020). Libraries came from the immunoSEQ multiplex PCR assay. As stored in TCRdb, this immuneACCESS dataset retains in-frame rearrangements with V and J assigned. A fraction of the clones does not appear; measured against another copy, unresolved V genes explain less than half of the discrepancy, and the remainder lacks a known reason. This sample has fewer than 350,000 clones in its table, and around 87% of those were observed once. Around 1.7% of the sample is in the top ten clones. Sequencing was performed on PBMCs or T cells enriched from blood (not recorded which). These receptor sequences come from a woman under 30 with acute COVID-19.

This chain joins TRBV25-1 and TRBJ1-3; D may be TRBD1 (5 bases). Trimming removed 3 bases from V and 4 bases from J, with 13 bases in between. CDR1 and CDR2 (germline): MGHDK, SYGVNS. The CDR3 runs 15 residues. This chain's CDR3 is CASSDGGVSGNTIYF. In DNA, the CDR3 is TGTGCCAGCAGTGATGGGGGGGTTAGCGGAAACACCATATATTTT.

The chain has TRBV9 and TRBJ2-7; D possibly corresponds to TRBD2 (5 bases). Trimming removed 0 bases from V and 5 bases from J, with 6 bases in between. The CDR3 loop spans 12 amino acids. Germline CDR1 is SGDLS and CDR2 is YYNGEE. The CDR3 region is CASSVGSDEQYF. CDR3 nucleotide sequence: TGTGCCAGCAGCGTAGGTAGCGACGAGCAGTACTTC.

The chain uses TRBV4-2 and TRBJ2-2, with TRBD1 identical over 7 bases. V dropped 3 bases and J dropped 1; count of bases not matched to a gene: 14. The CDR3 totals 19 residues. Looked up from germline, CDR1 is LGHNA and CDR2 is YNFKEQ. CDR3 sequence reads: CASSQHRGLTGVNTGELFF. DNA of the CDR3: TGTGCCAGCAGCCAGCATAGGGGCCTTACAGGGGTGAACACCGGGGAGCTGTTTTTT.

This chain uses TRBV30 with TRBJ2-4; tentatively, D is TRBD1 (5 bases). The V gene lost 2 bases and the J gene lost 6 bases, with 8 bases spanning the gap. CDR3 length: 12 residues. The germline V gene has CDR1 GTSNPN and CDR2 SVGIG (reference sequence). CDR3 loop: CAWSQGRNIQYF. The CDR3 nucleotides are TGTGCCTGGAGTCAGGGCAGAAACATTCAGTACTTC.

The chain joins TRBV30 to TRBJ2-5; D is perhaps TRBD1 (5 bases). CDR3 length: 15 amino acids. Germline V CDR1 and CDR2: GTSNPN, SVGIG (reference sequence). V was clipped by 1 base and J by 5 bases, with 17 bases between them. The CDR3 DNA reads as TGTGCCTGGAGTGATCAGGGTCTACCTCACGAGACCCAGTACTTC. Translating it yields CAWSDQGLPHETQYF.

V gene TRBV30 combines with J gene TRBJ2-3, with TRBD2 matching over 15 bases. This CDR3 is 13 amino acids long. V shed 2 bases and J 14 bases; nucleotides not matched to a gene: 5. CDR1 GTSNPN and CDR2 SVGIG come from the germline V gene (reference sequence). CDR3 bases: TGTGCCTGGAGTCCGATGGGACTAGCGGGAGGGTATTTT. It yields the protein CAWSPMGLAGGYF.

This chain connects TRBV5-1 to TRBJ2-1, with D maybe TRBD1 (6 bases). CDR1 is SGHRS, CDR2 YFSETQ, per germline. The CDR3 is 16 amino acids. Deletions cut 4 bases from V and 2 bases from J, with 16 bases between. The CDR3 reads CASSRRRGYAYNEQFF. CDR3 bases: TGCGCCAGCAGCCGGCGCAGGGGATACGCCTACAATGAGCAGTTCTTC.

This clone showed up just once. This chain connects TRBV20-1 to TRBJ1-2; D is ambiguous. V lost 1 base, J lost 8 bases, and 8 bases lay in between. The CDR3 has 11 residues. Germline values: CDR1 DFQATT, CDR2 SNEGSKA (reference sequence). This CDR3 is CSARGGGGYTF. The CDR3 nucleotides read TGCAGTGCTAGAGGGGGAGGAGGCTACACCTTC.

This rearrangement joins TRBV7-9 to TRBJ1-1; D possibly corresponds to TRBD1 (6 bases). Germline V lookup: CDR1 SEHNR, CDR2 FQNEAQ (reference sequence). V shed 6 bases and J shed 6 bases, with 14 bases lying between them. This CDR3 region has 13 residues. CDR3 in amino acids: CASSSQGYSEAFF. The CDR3 DNA sequence: TGTGCCAGCAGTTCCCAGGGGTATTCTGAAGCTTTCTTT.

This clone was observed a single time. The genes are TRBV7-8 and TRBJ2-2; 10 bases match TRBD1. Trimming took 5 bases from V and 2 from J; bases not matched to a gene: 5. This CDR3 has 16 residues. From germline, CDR1 is SGHVS and CDR2 FQNEAQ. This CDR3 is CASSAGTGVNTGELFF. For the CDR3, the DNA is TGTGCCAGCAGCGCCGGGACAGGGGTAAACACCGGGGAGCTGTTTTTT.

The J gene is TRBJ2-5, the V gene TRBV15, with TRBD2 as a possible D gene (6 bases). Trimming left V 0 bases short and J 4 bases short, with 9 bases between. There are 14 residues in the CDR3. Germline loops: CDR1 LNHNV, CDR2 YYDKDF (reference sequence). Written as DNA, the CDR3 is TGTGCCACCAGCAGAGATCGGGGACTAGAGACCCAGTACTTC. It yields the protein CATSRDRGLETQYF.

For the CDR3, the DNA is TGTGCCAGCAGTTACGAGGCGGGGACCCAGTACTTC. Its protein is CASSYEAGTQYF. The rearrangement joins TRBV6-2 or TRBV6-3 to TRBJ2-5, with a weak D call TRBD2 (5 bases). Trimming stripped 2 bases from V and 7 bases from J, with 8 bases between. In germline, CDR1 is MNHEY, CDR2 SVGEGT. This CDR3 contains 12 residues.

The V gene is TRBV15, the J gene TRBJ2-1; 9 positions match TRBD2. Germline values: CDR1 LNHNV, CDR2 YYDKDF (reference sequence). The CDR3 has 15 residues. The ends lost 0 bases at V and 5 bases at J; junction bases unmatched: 2. The CDR3 loop reads CATSREASGDNEQFF. For the CDR3, the DNA is TGTGCCACCAGCAGAGAGGCTAGCGGGGACAATGAGCAGTTCTTC. The variable domain in full, with the rest retrieved from reference TRBV15 and TRBJ2-1, is DAMVIQNPRYQVTQFGKPVTLSCSQTLNHNVMYWYQQKSSQAPKLLFHYYDKDFNNEADTPDNFQSRRPNTSFCFLDIRSPGLGDTAMYLCATSREASGDNEQFFGPGTRLTVL.

The CDR3 coding sequence is TGCGCCAGCAGACCCGGGACAAGTAACACTGAAGCTTTCTTT. This codes for CASRPGTSNTEAFF. The chain couples TRBV5-1 to TRBJ1-1; maybe TRBD1 (6 bases). CDR1 is SGHRS and CDR2 is YFSETQ in the germline V gene. The V gene lost 5 bases and the J gene lost 2 bases, with 13 bases spanning the gap. This CDR3 region has 14 residues.

The rearrangement uses TRBV5-1 and TRBJ2-7; 8 nucleotides agree with TRBD2. J gave up 2 bases and V 4 bases, and 5 bases lay outside the gene matches. The V gene's germline CDR1 is SGHRS and CDR2 YFSETQ. There are 14 residues in the CDR3. The CDR3 is CASSDSGTPYEQYF. The CDR3 DNA reads TGCGCCAGCAGCGATAGCGGGACGCCCTACGAGCAGTACTTC.

As concerns this clone: One end of the junction varies from germline; a read error may be responsible. V usage is TRBV5-1 and J usage is TRBJ1-1, with D possibly being TRBD1 (5 bases). The germline V gene encodes CDR1 SGHRS and CDR2 YFSETQ. This CDR3 is built from 15 residues. In nucleotides, the CDR3 is TGCGCCAGCAGCTTGGAGCTAGGGGCCGTCGCCCCCTGGTCCTTT. This sequence encodes CASSLELGAVAPWSF.

The rearrangement uses TRBV28 and TRBJ2-7, with D possibly matching TRBD1 (6 bases). Deletions cut 6 bases from V and 3 bases from J, with 12 bases between. The CDR3 consists of 13 residues. Germline V gene lookup returns CDR1 MDHEN and CDR2 SYDVKM. The CDR3 DNA reads TGTGCCAGCAGCCAATTAGGGGGCTACGAGCAGTACTTC. Residues: CASSQLGGYEQYF.

The chain has TRBV7-9 and TRBJ2-1; 15 nucleotides agree with TRBD2. After removal of 5 bases from V and 8 bases from J, the junction contained 4 bases not matched to a gene. Germline values: CDR1 SEHNR, CDR2 FQNEAQ (reference sequence). The CDR3 is 15 amino acids. CDR3 in amino acids: CASSPGTSGRYEQFF. As DNA, the CDR3 is TGTGCCAGCAGCCCTGGGACTAGCGGGAGGTATGAGCAGTTCTTC.

The J gene is TRBJ1-1, the V gene TRBV10-3; D is ambiguous. V was pared by 5 bases and J by 3 bases, with 7 bases between. Germline CDR1 ENHRY, CDR2 SYGVKD. This CDR3 is built from 12 residues. DNA for the CDR3: TGTGCCATCAGTTCCCCCTACACTGAAGCTTTCTTT. This gives the protein CAISSPYTEAFF.

This clone occurred a few times. CDR3 bases: TGTGCCAGCAGCTTAAAGGACAGGGGGCGCGACGAGCAGTACTTC. Translated: CASSLKDRGRDEQYF. The V call is TRBV13, the J call TRBJ2-7; TRBD1 agrees at 11 bases. Per the germline V gene, CDR1 is PRHDT and CDR2 is FYEKMQ (reference sequence). CDR3 size: 15 residues. V lost 2 bases, J lost 5 bases, and 5 bases stayed unmatched.

V usage is TRBV7-8 and J usage is TRBJ2-7; D not certain. The V gene lost 0 bases and the J gene lost 3 bases, with 6 bases spanning the gap. The CDR3 has 13 amino acids. From germline, CDR1 is SGHVS and CDR2 FQNEAQ. In nucleotides, the CDR3 is TGTGCCAGCAGCTTAGCGGGCCACTACGAGCAGTACTTC. It codes for CASSLAGHYEQYF.

The chain is built from TRBV4-2 and TRBJ1-4, with a tentative D call TRBD1 (5 bases). Germline V lookup: CDR1 LGHNA, CDR2 YNFKEQ. The CDR3 loop spans 15 amino acids. The V end was cut by 1 base, the J end by 5 bases, with 11 bases between. The CDR3 protein is CASSQVFKGNEKLFF. The CDR3 nucleotides read TGTGCCAGCAGCCAAGTCTTTAAGGGGAATGAAAAACTGTTTTTT.

The chain combines TRBV6-5 with TRBJ1-5, with a possible D match to TRBD1 (6 bases). The V end lost 7 bases, the J end lost 3 bases, and 13 bases lay between the germline ends. Germline V gene sequence: CDR1 MNHEY, CDR2 SVGAGI. The CDR3 runs to 14 residues. The CDR3 DNA reads TGTGCCAGCAAGTTCGGGGGGCCCAATCAGCCCCAGCATTTT. It codes for CASKFGGPNQPQHF.

The V and J genes are TRBV6-5 and TRBJ1-2, with 9 bases aligning to TRBD1. Germline loops: CDR1 MNHEY, CDR2 SVGAGI. CDR3 size: 15 residues. The V segment lost 6 bases and the J segment 6 bases; nucleotides outside the gene matches: 11. The CDR3 DNA is TGTGCCAGCAGCCCCATCCACAGGGGGCAGGATGGCTACACCTTC. Amino acid sequence: CASSPIHRGQDGYTF.

The J gene is TRBJ2-3, the V gene TRBV10-3; 10 bases fit TRBD1. The CDR3 totals 21 residues. With 2 bases clipped from V and 1 base from J, the junction kept 18 bases outside the gene matches. The V gene's germline CDR1 is ENHRY and CDR2 SYGVKD. CDR3 sequence (DNA): TGTGCCATCAGTGAGCCCACGACCTTACCGGGACAGGGGCTTGGCACAGATACGCAGTATTTT. It is translated as CAISEPTTLPGQGLGTDTQYF.

The chain recombines TRBV18 with TRBJ2-5, with 7 nucleotides matching TRBD2. Germline V gene sequence: CDR1 KGHSH, CDR2 LQKENI. With V trimmed by 0 bases and J by 5 bases, 12 bases remained unmatched. CDR3 length: 17 amino acids. CDR3 DNA sequence: TGTGCCAGCTCACCACCGGGTTTAGCGGGTCTCTGGGAGACCCAGTACTTC. This encodes CASSPPGLAGLWETQYF.

V gene TRBV15 combines with J gene TRBJ1-5, with unresolved D. Per the germline V gene, CDR1 is LNHNV and CDR2 is YYDKDF (reference sequence). There are 14 residues in the CDR3. V shed 4 bases and J shed 1 base, with 8 bases lying between them. CDR3 sequence reads: CATSIGASNQPQHF. The CDR3 DNA is TGTGCCACCAGCATCGGAGCCAGCAATCAGCCCCAGCATTTT. Full variable domain (missing parts from reference TRBV15 and TRBJ1-5): DAMVIQNPRYQVTQFGKPVTLSCSQTLNHNVMYWYQQKSSQAPKLLFHYYDKDFNNEADTPDNFQSRRPNTSFCFLDIRSPGLGDTAMYLCATSIGASNQPQHFGDGTRLSIL.

The rearrangement joins TRBV25-1 to TRBJ1-2; the match to TRBD1 covers 9 bases. The CDR3 runs to 17 residues. V lost 6 bases and J lost 8; bases outside the gene matches: 19. The germline V gene has CDR1 MGHDK and CDR2 SYGVNS. CDR3 in DNA: TGTGCCAGCAGCCCCATCAATCCGGGACAGGGAAGAGGAGGCTACACCTTC. Its translation: CASSPINPGQGRGGYTF.

This chain uses TRBV12-2 with TRBJ2-3; the D segment call TRBD2 is taken from the table without a DNA check. TRBV12-2 is flagged as a pseudogene. The length of the CDR3 is 23 residues. The CDR3 here is CASRLASLCAHPQTSGRTDTQYF. CDR3 DNA: TGTGCAAGTCGCTTAGCCTCCCTGTGTGCTCACCCCCAGACTAGCGGGCGCACAGATACGCAGTATTTT.

CDR3 sequence: CASSYGTGYFHYGYTF. CDR3 in DNA: TGTGCCAGCAGTTACGGGACAGGGTACTTCCACTATGGCTACACCTTC. This rearrangement joins TRBV6-5 to TRBJ1-2; TRBD1 aligns across 9 bases. Germline V gene sequence: CDR1 MNHEY, CDR2 SVGAGI. The CDR3 covers 16 residues. With V trimmed by 2 bases and J by 3 bases, 7 bases remained unmatched.